This T cell receptor beta chain stems from a study of cytomegalovirus exposure and HLA in healthy donors. Notes on the study in general: A later analysis reportedly identified an Asian-associated ancestry cluster as carrying fewer N-insertions than the roughly 720-donor mean. Researchers counted roughly 160 TCR beta chains as cytomegalovirus-associated.

On this clone: Antigen: not known.

Researchers ran the PCR with 60 Vbeta and 13 Jbeta primers. Some clones are missing from TCRdb's copy, which holds only in-frame ones; the method was immunoSEQ multiplex PCR. Seen here are about 77,000 clones, about 71% observed once, and the top ten hold 7% to 9%. Germline loops: CDR1 WNHNN, CDR2 SYGVQD (reference sequence). V lost 6 bases to trimming and J lost 2 bases; unmatched junction nucleotides: 13. This CDR3 is built from 17 residues. The sequencing sample was made of PBMCs. J is TRBJ1-5 and V is TRBV10-1; 7 nucleotides align to TRBD1. The sequence was collected from a woman in her thirties or forties in good health and CMV-seronegative. The CDR3 region is CASRGRGYDLGNQPQHF. The CDR3 nucleotides read TGCGCCAGCAGAGGCAGGGGGTATGACCTTGGCAATCAGCCCCAGCATTTT.